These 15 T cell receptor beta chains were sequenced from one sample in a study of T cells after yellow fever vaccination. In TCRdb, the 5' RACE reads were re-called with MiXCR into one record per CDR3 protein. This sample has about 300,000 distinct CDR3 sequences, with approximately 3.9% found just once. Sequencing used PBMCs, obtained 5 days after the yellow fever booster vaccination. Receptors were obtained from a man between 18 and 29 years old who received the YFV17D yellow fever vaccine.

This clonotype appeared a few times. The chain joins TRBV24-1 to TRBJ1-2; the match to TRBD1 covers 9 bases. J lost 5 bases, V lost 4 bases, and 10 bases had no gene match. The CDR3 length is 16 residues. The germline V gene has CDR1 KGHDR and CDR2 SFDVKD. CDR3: CATSERTGVGGYGYTF. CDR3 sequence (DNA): TGTGCCACCAGTGAACGGACAGGGGTTGGGGGATATGGCTACACCTTC.

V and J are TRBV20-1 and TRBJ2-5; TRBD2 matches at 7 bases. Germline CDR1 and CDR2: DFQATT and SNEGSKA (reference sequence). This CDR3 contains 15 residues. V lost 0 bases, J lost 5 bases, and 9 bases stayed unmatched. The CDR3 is CSARDQRLALETQYF. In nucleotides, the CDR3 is TGCAGTGCTAGAGATCAGCGACTAGCTCTTGAGACCCAGTACTTC.

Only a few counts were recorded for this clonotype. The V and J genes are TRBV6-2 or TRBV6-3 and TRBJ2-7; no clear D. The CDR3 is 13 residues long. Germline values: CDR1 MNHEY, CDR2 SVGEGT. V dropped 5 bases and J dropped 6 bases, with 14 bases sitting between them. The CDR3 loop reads CASSPRPLAEQYF. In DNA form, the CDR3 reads TGTGCCAGCAGTCCCCGTCCCCTGGCCGAGCAGTACTTC.

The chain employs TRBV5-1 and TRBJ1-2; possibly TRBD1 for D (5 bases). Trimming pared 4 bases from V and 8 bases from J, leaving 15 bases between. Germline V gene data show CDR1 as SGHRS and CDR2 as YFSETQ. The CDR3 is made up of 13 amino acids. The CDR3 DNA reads TGCGCCAGCAGCGAGTCAGGGAGTGAGGGCTACACCTTC. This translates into CASSESGSEGYTF.

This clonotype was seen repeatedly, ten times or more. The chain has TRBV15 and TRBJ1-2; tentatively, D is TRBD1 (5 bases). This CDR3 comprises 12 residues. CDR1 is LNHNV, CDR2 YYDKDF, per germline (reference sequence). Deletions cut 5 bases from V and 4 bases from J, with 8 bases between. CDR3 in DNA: TGTGCCACCAGCGGGACGGGCTATGGCTACACCTTC. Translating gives CATSGTGYGYTF. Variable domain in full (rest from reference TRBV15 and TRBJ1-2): DAMVIQNPRYQVTQFGKPVTLSCSQTLNHNVMYWYQQKSSQAPKLLFHYYDKDFNNEADTPDNFQSRRPNTSFCFLDIRSPGLGDTAMYLCATSGTGYGYTFGSGTRLTVV.

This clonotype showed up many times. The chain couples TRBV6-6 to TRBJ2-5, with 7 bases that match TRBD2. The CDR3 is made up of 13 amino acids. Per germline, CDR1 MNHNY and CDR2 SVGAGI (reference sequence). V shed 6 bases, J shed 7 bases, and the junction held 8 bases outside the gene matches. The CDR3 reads CASSREAWGTQYF. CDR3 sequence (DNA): TGTGCCAGCAGCCGGGAGGCTTGGGGGACCCAGTACTTC.

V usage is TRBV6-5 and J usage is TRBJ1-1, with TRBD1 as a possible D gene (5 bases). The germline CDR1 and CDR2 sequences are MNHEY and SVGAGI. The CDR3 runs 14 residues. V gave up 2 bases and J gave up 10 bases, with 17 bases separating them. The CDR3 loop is CASSYLPGRLGAFF. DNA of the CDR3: TGTGCCAGCAGTTACCTTCCGGGACGCCTGGGAGCTTTCTTT.

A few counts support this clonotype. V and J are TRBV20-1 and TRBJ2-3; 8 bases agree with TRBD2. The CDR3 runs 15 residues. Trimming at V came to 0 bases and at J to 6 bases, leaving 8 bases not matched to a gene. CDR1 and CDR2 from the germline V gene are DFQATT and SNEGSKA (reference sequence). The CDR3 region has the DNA TGCAGTGCTAGAGATCCGCGGGGGGACGGGGATACGCAGTATTTT. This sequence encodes CSARDPRGDGDTQYF.

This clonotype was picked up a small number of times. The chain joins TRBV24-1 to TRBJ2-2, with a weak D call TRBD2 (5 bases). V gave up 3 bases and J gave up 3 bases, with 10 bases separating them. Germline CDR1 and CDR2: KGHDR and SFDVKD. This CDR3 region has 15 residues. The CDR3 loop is CATSDVGEYTGELFF. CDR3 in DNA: TGTGCCACCAGTGATGTGGGAGAGTACACCGGGGAGCTGTTTTTT.

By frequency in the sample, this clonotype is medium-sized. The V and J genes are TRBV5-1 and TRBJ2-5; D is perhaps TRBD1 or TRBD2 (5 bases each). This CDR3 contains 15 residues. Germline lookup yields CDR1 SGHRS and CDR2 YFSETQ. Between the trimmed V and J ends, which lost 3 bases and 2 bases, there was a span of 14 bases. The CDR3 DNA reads TGCGCCAGCAGCTGGAGAGGGACGCGTCAAGAGACCCAGTACTTC. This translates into CASSWRGTRQETQYF. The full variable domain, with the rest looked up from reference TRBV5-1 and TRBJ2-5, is KAGVTQTPRYLIKTRGQQVTLSCSPISGHRSVSWYQQTPGQGLQFLFEYFSETQRNKGNFPGRFSGRQFSNSRSEMNVSTLELGDSALYLCASSWRGTRQETQYFGPGTRLLVL.

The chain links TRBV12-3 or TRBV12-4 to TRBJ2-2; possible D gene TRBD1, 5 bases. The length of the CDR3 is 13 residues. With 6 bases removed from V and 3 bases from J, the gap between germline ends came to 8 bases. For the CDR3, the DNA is TGTGCCAGCAGATCAGGGTACACCGGGGAGCTGTTTTTT. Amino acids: CASRSGYTGELFF.

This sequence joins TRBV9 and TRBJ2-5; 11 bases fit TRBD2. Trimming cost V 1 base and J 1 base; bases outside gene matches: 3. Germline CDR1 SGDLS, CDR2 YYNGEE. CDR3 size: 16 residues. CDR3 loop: CASSVLAGGLQETQYF. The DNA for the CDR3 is TGTGCCAGCAGCGTACTAGCGGGGGGACTCCAAGAGACCCAGTACTTC.

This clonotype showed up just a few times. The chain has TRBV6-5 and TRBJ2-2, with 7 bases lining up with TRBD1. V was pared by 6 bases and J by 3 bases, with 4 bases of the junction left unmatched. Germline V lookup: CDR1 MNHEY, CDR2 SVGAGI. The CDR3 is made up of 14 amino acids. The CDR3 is CASRRQGYTGELFF. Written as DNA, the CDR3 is TGTGCCAGCAGACGACAGGGTTACACCGGGGAGCTGTTTTTT.

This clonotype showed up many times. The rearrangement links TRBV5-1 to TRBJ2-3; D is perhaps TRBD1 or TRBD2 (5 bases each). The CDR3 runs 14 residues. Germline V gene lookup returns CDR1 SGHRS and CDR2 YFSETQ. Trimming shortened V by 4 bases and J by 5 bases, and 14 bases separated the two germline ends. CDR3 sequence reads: CASSPSARGDTQYF. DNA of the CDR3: TGCGCCAGCAGCCCCAGCGCGAGGGGAGATACGCAGTATTTT.

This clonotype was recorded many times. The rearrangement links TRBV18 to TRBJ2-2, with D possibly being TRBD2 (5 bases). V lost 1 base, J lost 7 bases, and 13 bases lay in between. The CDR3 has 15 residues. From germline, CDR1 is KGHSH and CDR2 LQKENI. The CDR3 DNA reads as TGTGCCAGCTCACCACTAATCGGGAACGACGGGGAGCTGTTTTTT. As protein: CASSPLIGNDGELFF.